This T cell receptor (beta chain) is drawn from a study of T cells in Graves' hyperthyroidism and ophthalmopathy. At the level of the study: Before treatment of any kind, peripheral blood was taken at initial diagnosis. Study-wide results and limits: Most clonotypes expanded in thyroid above 0.001 were likewise present in blood.

The CDR3 extends over 15 amino acids. Germline values: CDR1 GTSNPN, CDR2 SVGIG (reference sequence). Trimming left V 1 base short and J 2 bases short, with 12 bases between. Authors of the study amplified TCR beta CDR3 regions from RNA transcripts. TCR CDR3 underwent first-round RT-PCR with the HTBI primer set. Each CDR3 protein is one row after TCRdb ran MiXCR on the multiplex PCR reads. The repertoire holds some 600,000 distinct CDR3 sequences, with roughly 13% as singletons. For this clonotype: What it binds is unknown.

The TCR comes from a woman aged 25 to 39 with Graves' hyperthyroidism that later progressed to Graves' ophthalmopathy. Material for sequencing was blood. This chain links TRBV30 with TRBJ2-1; D may be TRBD2 (6 bases). The CDR3 reads CAWSGLGVAYNEQFF. CDR3 DNA: TGTGCCTGGAGTGGACTAGGCGTAGCCTACAATGAGCAGTTCTTC.